The 8 T cell receptor beta chains below come from one sample, sequenced in a study of cytomegalovirus exposure and HLA in healthy donors. PCR was performed using 60 Vbeta and 13 Jbeta primers. Here immunoSEQ multiplex PCR was the method, and the copy in TCRdb shows in-frame clones only, minus some. The table has about 190,000 clones, approximately 88% seen once; the top ten hold 1.2%. Sequencing input: PBMCs. These TCRs come from a boy aged 2-15 years in good health and CMV-seronegative.

The V call is TRBV9, the J call TRBJ2-1, with 13 bases matching TRBD2. J was trimmed by 8 bases and V by 4 bases; bases with no gene match: 12. Germline V lookup: CDR1 SGDLS, CDR2 YYNGEE. This CDR3 is built from 17 residues. In DNA, the CDR3 is TGTGCCAGCAGCTCCCCTACTAGCGGGAGGGCCTTTGATGAGCAGTTCTTC. It yields the protein CASSSPTSGRAFDEQFF.

V gene TRBV30 combines with J gene TRBJ2-1; a weak D match, TRBD1 (6 bases). This CDR3 is 16 amino acids long. CDR1 GTSNPN and CDR2 SVGIG come from the germline V gene (reference sequence). The V gene lost 7 bases and the J gene lost 10 bases, with 29 bases spanning the gap. This CDR3 is CASQLRGSPSEGEQFF. The CDR3 nucleotides read TGTGCCTCCCAACTTAGGGGGTCCCCATCCGAGGGGGAGCAGTTCTTC.

The rearrangement uses TRBV27 and TRBJ2-3; 13 nucleotides agree with TRBD2. The V gene end was trimmed by 5 bases and the J gene end by 4 bases; junction bases not matched to a gene: 6. Germline CDR1 MNHEY, CDR2 SMNVEV (reference sequence). CDR3 length: 16 amino acids. Written as DNA, the CDR3 is TGTGCCAGCAGTCCCCGGACTAGCGGGAGATCAGATACGCAGTATTTT. This gives the protein CASSPRTSGRSDTQYF.

This chain links TRBV5-1 with TRBJ2-3; tentatively, D is TRBD2 (7 bases). Trimming cost V 0 bases and J 8 bases, with 22 bases left between them. The CDR3 extends over 17 amino acids. Germline CDR1 reads SGHRS; CDR2 reads YFSETQ. CDR3 nucleotide sequence: TGCGCCAGCAGCTTGGGCTACCGGGGGGCCTACCCATTTACGCAGTATTTT. Residues: CASSLGYRGAYPFTQYF.

This clone appeared once. The chain links TRBV6-5 to TRBJ1-5; the match to TRBD1 covers 7 bases. The junction had 8 bases not matched to a gene; V was cut back by 5 bases and J by 7 bases. This CDR3 is 14 amino acids long. Germline V CDR1 and CDR2: MNHEY, SVGAGI. CDR3 DNA sequence: TGTGCCAGCAGTCCCTCAGGACAGGCACAGCCCCAGCATTTT. This translates into CASSPSGQAQPQHF.

This chain joins TRBV7-9 and TRBJ2-3; no reliable D call. The CDR3 totals 14 residues. V lost 4 bases, J lost 2 bases, and 10 bases lay in between. Germline assignment: CDR1 SEHNR and CDR2 FQNEAQ (reference sequence). CDR3 sequence reads: CASSSPQDTDTQYF. The CDR3 nucleotides read TGTGCCAGCAGCTCCCCGCAGGACACAGATACGCAGTATTTT.

As regards this clone: The junction differs from germline at one of its ends, possibly a read error. J is TRBJ2-7 and V is TRBV10-3, with unresolved D. The CDR3 contains 13 residues. Germline V gene data show CDR1 as ENHRY and CDR2 as SYGVKD. CDR3 sequence: CAISDGGSYEPYF. CDR3 coding DNA: TGTGCCATCAGCGACGGCGGATCCTACGAGCCGTACTTC.

This chain joins TRBV5-1 and TRBJ2-7; 15 bases fit TRBD2. The CDR3 has 19 residues. Losses at the gene ends were 1 base for V and 3 bases for J; bases not matched to a gene: 11. Per the germline V gene, CDR1 is SGHRS and CDR2 is YFSETQ. The CDR3 coding sequence is TGCGCCAGCAGCTTGACTTCCGGACTAGCGGGAGGGCCTATCTACGAGCAGTACTTC. Its translation is CASSLTSGLAGGPIYEQYF.